This passage covers 17 T cell receptor beta chains from one sample sequenced in a study of cytomegalovirus exposure and HLA in healthy donors. PCR involved 60 Vbeta and 13 Jbeta primers. Method: immunoSEQ multiplex PCR; TCRdb's copy keeps in-frame clones and lacks some. The table shows about 130,000 clones, with approximately 80% occurring only once. The sequenced material came from PBMCs. These receptors were obtained from a girl aged 2-10 years in good health and CMV-seronegative.

The rearrangement links TRBV5-4 to TRBJ2-6, with D possibly being TRBD2 (6 bases). Trimming stripped 3 bases from V and 0 bases from J, with 7 bases between. The CDR3 totals 15 residues. Per the germline V gene, CDR1 is SGHNT and CDR2 is YYREEE (reference sequence). The CDR3 reads CASSSGGSGANVLTF. The CDR3 nucleotides read TGTGCCAGCAGCTCCGGGGGCTCTGGGGCCAACGTCCTGACTTTC.

This chain links TRBV5-1 with TRBJ1-4, with TRBD1 matching 7 bases. The CDR3 sequence is 16 residues long. V was clipped by 6 bases and J by 0 bases; unmatched bases: 8. The germline V gene encodes CDR1 SGHRS and CDR2 YFSETQ. As DNA, the CDR3 is TGCGCCAGCAAAAAGACAGGGATTGCAACTAATGAAAAACTGTTTTTT. Translated: CASKKTGIATNEKLFF.

The DNA for the CDR3 is TGTGCCAGCAGCGTAGAAGGACAGCGGCATTGGGACACCGGGGAGCTGTTTTTT. It specifies CASSVEGQRHWDTGELFF. The chain links TRBV9 to TRBJ2-2, with D perhaps TRBD1 (6 bases). Germline CDR1 is SGDLS and CDR2 is YYNGEE. The CDR3 runs 18 residues. V dropped 0 bases and J dropped 3 bases, with 18 bases sitting between them.

This sequence joins TRBV30 and TRBJ1-4; D gene ambiguous. The V gene's germline CDR1 is GTSNPN and CDR2 SVGIG (reference sequence). V dropped 1 base and J dropped 3 bases, with 9 bases sitting between them. The CDR3 contains 14 residues. The CDR3 here is CAWSDGGANEKLFF. The CDR3 DNA sequence: TGTGCCTGGAGTGATGGAGGAGCTAATGAAAAACTGTTTTTT.

The chain employs TRBV28 and TRBJ2-3, with D possibly TRBD2 on 6 matching bases. V shed 7 bases and J shed 2 bases, with 16 bases lying between them. This CDR3 has 15 amino acids. Germline V CDR1 and CDR2: MDHEN, SYDVKM. Here the CDR3 DNA reads TGTGCCAGCAACTCGGCCCCGGGAGACACAGATACGCAGTATTTT. Its protein is CASNSAPGDTDTQYF.

The chain links TRBV7-9 to TRBJ2-5, with 8 bases lining up with TRBD2. The DNA end is more similar to TRBJ2-7, so the J call may be wrong. CDR3 length equals 13 residues. Germline values: CDR1 SEHNR, CDR2 FQNEAQ (reference sequence). CDR3 nucleotide sequence: TGTGCCAGCAGTTTGGGACTAGCCTACGAGCAGTACTTC. Protein sequence: CASSLGLAYEQYF.

The chain combines TRBV28 with TRBJ1-5, with 8 bases that match TRBD1. Trimming took 7 bases from V and 3 from J; bases not matched to a gene: 2. Per the germline V gene, CDR1 is MDHEN and CDR2 is SYDVKM. This CDR3 has 13 residues. The CDR3 nucleotides are TGTGCCAGCATACAGGGGGTCAATCAGCCCCAGCATTTT. Its protein product is CASIQGVNQPQHF.

The CDR3 nucleotides are TGTGCCAGCAGCTTAGGACTCCGGGAGGGGGAGCAGTACTTC. The encoded protein is CASSLGLREGEQYF. This sequence joins TRBV13 and TRBJ2-7; 8 bases fit TRBD2. CDR1 and CDR2 from the germline V gene are PRHDT and FYEKMQ (reference sequence). Trimming at V came to 0 bases and at J to 7 bases, leaving 5 bases not matched to a gene. The CDR3 is 14 amino acids.

The J gene is TRBJ2-1, the V gene TRBV28, with 11 nucleotides matching TRBD2. The CDR3 sequence is 16 residues long. Germline V gives CDR1 MDHEN, CDR2 SYDVKM. V lost 6 bases, J lost 4 bases, and 8 bases stayed unmatched. The chain's CDR3 is CASRQTSGRSYNEQFF. For the CDR3, the DNA is TGTGCCAGCAGACAAACTAGCGGGAGAAGTTACAATGAGCAGTTCTTC.

This clone was counted between two and nine times. This sequence joins TRBV28 and TRBJ2-7; D is unclear. V lost 10 bases, J lost 6 bases, and 19 bases lay in between. The length of the CDR3 is 13 residues. CDR1 is MDHEN, CDR2 SYDVKM, per germline. The CDR3 DNA reads TGTGCCATCAGACCTGGCTCAACCGCCGAGCAGTACTTC. The encoded protein is CAIRPGSTAEQYF.

In its sample, this clone was seen once. V usage is TRBV15 and J usage is TRBJ2-2; perhaps TRBD1 as D (5 bases). Per germline, CDR1 LNHNV and CDR2 YYDKDF (reference sequence). This CDR3 comprises 14 residues. Trimming removed 0 bases from V and 9 bases from J, with 11 bases in between. CDR3 DNA sequence: TGTGCCACCAGCAGAGATCTTGGGGCCCGGGAGCTGTTTTTT. As protein: CATSRDLGARELFF. The full variable domain, in which reference TRBV15 and TRBJ2-2 provide the parts outside the CDR3, is DAMVIQNPRYQVTQFGKPVTLSCSQTLNHNVMYWYQQKSSQAPKLLFHYYDKDFNNEADTPDNFQSRRPNTSFCFLDIRSPGLGDTAMYLCATSRDLGARELFFGEGSRLTVL.

The chain employs TRBV4-1 and TRBJ1-2, with D tentatively TRBD1 (6 bases). The CDR3 covers 16 residues. Germline lookup yields CDR1 MGHRA and CDR2 YSYEKL. The V end lost 1 base, the J end lost 7 bases, and 19 bases lay between the germline ends. CDR3 region: CASSQGILVGAGGYTF. CDR3 nucleotides: TGCGCCAGCAGCCAAGGGATCCTTGTGGGGGCTGGTGGCTACACCTTC.

This chain joins TRBV16 and TRBJ1-6; TRBD1 agrees at 8 bases. This CDR3 has 14 residues. Trimming at V came to 5 bases and at J to 8 bases, leaving 5 bases not matched to a gene. Germline CDR1 and CDR2: KGHSY and FQNENV. This CDR3 is CASSDGQGDSPLHF. The CDR3 region has the DNA TGTGCCAGCAGCGATGGACAGGGAGATTCACCCCTCCACTTT.

The chain has TRBV6-1 and TRBJ1-1; possibly TRBD1 for D (6 bases). The CDR3 runs 16 residues. Trimming took off 0 bases at V and 0 bases at J, with 11 bases between the two ends. Germline-derived CDR1 and CDR2 are MNHNS and SASEGT. The CDR3 loop reads CASSEAARGMNTEAFF. The CDR3 DNA sequence: TGTGCCAGCAGTGAAGCGGCCAGGGGCATGAACACTGAAGCTTTCTTT.

The V and J genes are TRBV27 and TRBJ2-1, with 7 nucleotides matching TRBD1. The germline V gene has CDR1 MNHEY and CDR2 SMNVEV (reference sequence). Trimming took 6 bases from V and 13 from J; bases not matched to a gene: 18. The CDR3 has 15 residues. Here the CDR3 DNA reads TGTGCCAGCAGAGTCTTAATGGCCCCGGGACAGCATCAGTTCTTC. This translates into CASRVLMAPGQHQFF.

Points on this clone: The missing conserved phenylalanine or tryptophan at the end of this CDR3 makes a read error likely. J is TRBJ1-1 and V is TRBV2; D perhaps matches TRBD1 (6 bases). The CDR3 is 11 residues long. Deletions cut 6 bases from V and 5 bases from J, with 7 bases between. The germline gives CDR1 SNHLY, CDR2 FYNNEI. The CDR3 DNA reads TGTGCCAGCAGAGACAGGACTGAAGCTTTCGTT. Protein sequence: CASRDRTEAFV.

The chain links TRBV4-2 to TRBJ2-2; tentative D call: TRBD2 (6 bases). The CDR3 is 14 residues long. Germline CDR1 reads LGHNA; CDR2 reads YNFKEQ. V lost 4 bases to trimming and J lost 6 bases, with 12 bases between them. The CDR3 region is CASSPPGDSGELFF. CDR3 sequence (DNA): TGTGCCAGCAGCCCCCCGGGGGACTCCGGGGAGCTGTTTTTT.